This entry concerns a single TCR beta chain. Its cognate antigen is unknown. Profiled with immunoSEQ multiplex PCR; TCRdb holds only in-frame clones, not every one. The top ten clones hold 11% of a sample with about 2,900 clones, 65% to 85% of them seen once. Trimming removed 1 base at V and 11 bases at J, with 13 bases between. Looked up from germline, CDR1 is SGHNT and CDR2 is YYREEE (reference sequence). CDR3 length: 13 amino acids. This entry is derived from a study of immune cell composition in non-small cell lung cancer. Whole-study findings and limits: Lung squamous cell carcinoma tumours had significantly higher top 10 clone scores and productive clonality than lung adenocarcinoma. In adenocarcinoma, maximal tumour-associated clone frequency tracked TIL tumour reactivity. No significant correlation existed between pack-years smoked and tumour clonality.

The same data also contributed to another study, on CD4 T cells in lung cancer. That work adds: Before giving blood, patients had received treatments including platinum chemotherapy, some also nivolumab or pembrolizumab.

The clonotype originates from a human donor with non-small cell lung cancer. The sample comprised lung tumor tissue. The chain has TRBV5-4 and TRBJ1-5, with D possibly TRBD1 on 5 matching bases. CDR3 amino acids: CASSLWGGEAQHF. CDR3 sequence (DNA): TGTGCCAGCAGCTTGTGGGGAGGGGAGGCCCAGCATTTT.